This TCR beta chain is from a study of cytomegalovirus exposure and HLA in healthy donors (dated by TCRdb to the late 2010s). Broadly, across the study: An earlier analysis of about 530 of the donors reported 250 to 350 Gb of sequence data and 117 million unique TCR beta sequences obtained from around 180 million T cells. Roughly 300 gigabases of sequencing data and 70 million to 85 million unique TCR sequences were included in an early release covering about 700 HLA-typed donors. Of the roughly 430 genotyped donors, roughly 85% fell in the genetic ancestry cluster associated with self-reported Caucasian donors. The study was designed to test whether signatures of past pathogen exposure could be identified by cataloging public T cell receptors. The study used immunosequencing to profile the T cell repertoires of several hundred subjects and linked those repertoires to cytomegalovirus serostatus. Besides the first cohort of 666 subjects, a separate validation cohort made up of roughly 130 different subjects was used. The study combined high-throughput TCR immunosequencing, statistical association of individual TCRs with disease status, and machine learning to predict cytomegalovirus infection status. A later analysis re-analyzed previously published TCR beta repertoires from 550 to 700 donors and added high-resolution HLA genotyping to study TCR occurrence patterns. The later analysis used no new phenotypic data to find candidate immune exposures, relying instead on TCR beta sequences and their occurrence across donors. To decide whether each TCR beta V gene segment behaved as functional or pseudogenic, an earlier analysis of some 600 of the donors relied on high-throughput TCR beta sequencing. Alongside the repertoire data, information on donor age, sex, ethnicity and CMV serostatus was compiled. Genome-wide SNP genotypes for about three fifths of the roughly 670 donors were used in a later genetic analysis, which treated that subset as a discovery cohort. All discovery cohort repertoires had been generated on a single sequencing platform. HLA typing covered class I and class II loci at four-digit resolution. Typing coverage differed by locus: A, B, C, DRB1 and DQB1 were typed in about 620-640 donors, DQA1 in about 560, DPA1 in some 610, and DPB1 in 472. Several DR-DQ haplotypes were treated as single units for association and clustering because of strong linkage in the cohort. Among almost 400 genotyped donors of the cohort, an average of approximately 230,000 unique TCR beta nucleotide sequences were sequenced per donor, roughly 18% of them non-productive.

From the cysteine up to the phenylalanine, the CDR3 has a length of 15 residues. Only CDR3 DNA remains: 45 bases, in frame from the first base. Based on the germline V gene, the CDR1 and CDR2 sequences are MRHNA and SNTAGT. V loses 0 bases, J loses 3 bases, and the germline ends lie 10 bases apart. Library generation was performed with the immunoSEQ multiplex PCR assay. The multiplex PCR relied on a mix of 60 forward primers for TCR Vbeta segments and 13 reverse primers for TCR Jbeta segments. The CDR3 region of rearranged TCR beta genes was amplified from genomic DNA with a multiplex PCR assay. The amplified TCR beta libraries were sequenced on the Illumina HiSeq System as 87-base-pair reads. The paper's processing steps were these. A later analysis tallied roughly 80 million unique TCR beta chains across the 666 repertoires, and about 12 million of those chains were shared by two or more donors. A nearest-neighbor algorithm error-corrected the raw reads and collapsed the reads into unique sequences, merging closely related sequences to remove PCR and sequencing errors. V, D and J gene segments were assigned by aligning CDR3 sequences to IMGT reference sequences. For a sequence to be retained, a match of at least six nucleotides was required to both a V gene segment and a J gene segment. A rearrangement counted as productive if the CDR3 had no stop codons and remained in frame with V and J, and every other rearrangement counted as non-productive. Following IMGT convention, CDR3 was defined as the stretch from the second conserved V-encoded cysteine to the conserved J-encoded phenylalanine. Sequences without an unambiguous match to a single V gene segment were excluded from the earlier analysis of about 600 of the donors. In an earlier analysis of 587 of the donors, V segments were called functional above 56.7% productive rearrangements and were called segregating when the between-donor standard deviation exceeded 5%. A statistical classification framework was built for diagnosing cytomegalovirus status from the catalog of TCR beta chain sequences. A later analysis assigned V and J genes by comparing TCR nucleotide sequences with IMGT/GENE-DB human TR gene sequences. The TCRdist pipeline was used in a later analysis to assign CDR3 sequences and most-parsimonious VDJ recombination scenarios. A later analysis defined each TCR beta chain by its CDR3 amino acid sequence plus V-gene family, and excluded reads lacking a unique V-gene family. To address suspected cross-contamination and a sequencing artifact, a later analysis removed roughly 580 highly shared, low-generation-probability nucleotide sequences. A later analysis calculated a clonal expansion index for each public chain from normalized within-repertoire ranks of inferred template counts. Generation probabilities in a later analysis came from a VDJ recombination model fitted to out-of-frame rearrangements, and those results were checked against IGoR. In a later analysis, hypergeometric tests were used to score TCR-TCR, TCR-HLA and TCR-CMV co-occurrence, with a repertoire-size bias correction applied to TCR pairs. In a later analysis, false discovery rates were estimated by permuting HLA or CMV assignments 20 times. In a later analysis, co-occurring TCRs were grouped using DBSCAN, and TCRdist sequence similarity was added for clustering within HLA-allele-positive subsets. Repertoires with fewer than 30,000 or more than 120,000 public chains, plus five repertoires with anomalous nucleotide sharing, were excluded from co-occurrence clustering. The table comes from immuneACCESS by way of TCRdb, which keeps in-frame sequences with V and J called. Part of the clones is missing from these tables; in studies checked, under half for an unresolved V gene and the rest for unknown reasons. D and trimming come from the DNA, and the V and J calls and clone size come from that table. The sample table contains 120,000 to 150,000 clones; only one count was recorded for roughly 64% of them. The ten largest clones take up about 3% of the sample.

On this clone: This receptor's antigen is unknown. No qualities accompany the bases; no much larger clone lies one base away.

The cohort was made up of 650 to 700 healthy bone marrow donors. At the time of sampling, every cohort member was nominally healthy, though immune exposures that went unrecorded were likely present. The donor tested CMV seropositive, placing the donor among the 289 seropositive members of the cohort. A peripheral blood sample was provided by each donor, and peripheral blood mononuclear cells were used for TCR beta sequencing. The Qiagen DNeasy Blood Extraction Kit was used to extract genomic DNA from the blood cell samples. Beyond this particular receptor, the publication reports: Assigning TCR associations to individual alleles was difficult when HLA alleles, especially DR and DQ, strongly co-occurred. According to a later genetic analysis, donors in an Asian-associated ancestry cluster had fewer N-insertions in productive TCRs than the approximately 650-donor mean. Some IMGT-functional V segments, including TRBV6-2 and TRBV6-3, could not be told apart with the 87-base-pair reads, so those segments were excluded. Only TCR beta chains were sequenced in this cohort, and the absence of alpha or paired-chain data limited detectable features. At a false discovery rate of 0.05, a later analysis linked fewer than 20,000 TCR beta sequences to specific HLA alleles. The sequencing pipeline was judged likely to have produced a cluster of highly shared sequence variants as a technical artifact. For the cohort, immune exposure information was limited to CMV serostatus. In a later analysis, the rate of TCR association differed among HLA loci, with DRB1 alleles having the most associated TCRs and HLA-C alleles having the fewest. The authors suggested that the approach could potentially be extended to other disease states and immunological phenotypes. V-gene and J-gene trimming of TCR beta chains was associated with a missense DCLRE1C variant in a later genetic analysis, and the association was replicated in an independent cohort. Because some donors lacked HLA typing at each locus, the association tests relied only on the typed subset. While some public TCRs were present in many individuals, most TCR sequences turned up only very rarely across donors. Presence/absence analyses assumed roughly uniform sequencing depth across donors, an assumption that may not hold. In an earlier analysis of fewer than 700 of the donors, most TCR beta V segments appeared in productive rearrangements about 90% or about 30% of the time, broadly matching IMGT annotations. A later analysis found that HLA-associated TCR beta chains were more clonally expanded and had lower generation probabilities than equally common non-associated chains. In vitro tests confirmed that a few of the cytomegalovirus-associated TCR beta chains recognize cytomegalovirus antigens. A further reported finding was that TCR beta sequences accurately predicted the HLA-A and HLA-B alleles for most subjects in the first cohort. The classifier was reported to diagnose cytomegalovirus status with high specificity and sensitivity in both the original and validation cohorts. In a later analysis, most CMV-associated TCR beta chains were found to appear HLA-restricted, with HLA associations seemingly driven largely by CMV exposure. About 15 rarely observed V segments, including chromosome 9 orphons, were excluded from the earlier analysis of 550 to 700 of the donors because counts were too low. Linkage disequilibrium might explain the correlated functional status among segregating V segments, but an unknown experimental factor could not be excluded. In a later analysis, several top co-occurrence clusters were reported to appear linked to parvovirus B19, influenza, CMV and Epstein-Barr virus. The study gave a list of about 160 TCR beta chains associated with cytomegalovirus.

The source of this sequence is a woman aged 25 to 45 in good health and CMV-seropositive. Material: PBMCs. The chain employs TRBV6-4 and TRBJ2-3; the D gene remains uncertain. The CDR3 protein: CASSDSNGGTDTQYF. The sequenced DNA: TGTGCCAGCAGTGACTCTAATGGCGGTACAGATACGCAGTATTTT.